The entry below gives a single T cell receptor beta chain sequence along with its context. Its antigen is still unknown. This record belongs to a study of tumor and adjacent non-tumor tissue in lung cancer. Study conclusions and caveats: TCR diversity was significantly greater in tumor than normal lung tissue.

The library came from three nested PCR rounds adapted from ARM-PCR protocols. Via MiXCR, TCRdb re-called the multiplex PCR reads, giving one row per CDR3 protein. The sample lists approximately 86,000 distinct CDR3 sequences, 55% to 80% seen once, with around 10% in the top ten. V lost 8 bases, J lost 5 bases, and 10 bases lay in between. This CDR3 comprises 11 residues. RNA was extracted from bulk tissue without any cell sorting. The sequencing sample was made of lung tumor tissue. The origin of this receptor is a woman in her thirties or forties with non-small cell lung cancer. The chain is built from TRBV12-3 or TRBV12-4 and TRBJ2-7; D call uncertain. Written as DNA, the CDR3 is TGTGCCAGCTGTCTAAGTCACGAGCAGTACTTC. Translated, it gives CASCLSHEQYF.